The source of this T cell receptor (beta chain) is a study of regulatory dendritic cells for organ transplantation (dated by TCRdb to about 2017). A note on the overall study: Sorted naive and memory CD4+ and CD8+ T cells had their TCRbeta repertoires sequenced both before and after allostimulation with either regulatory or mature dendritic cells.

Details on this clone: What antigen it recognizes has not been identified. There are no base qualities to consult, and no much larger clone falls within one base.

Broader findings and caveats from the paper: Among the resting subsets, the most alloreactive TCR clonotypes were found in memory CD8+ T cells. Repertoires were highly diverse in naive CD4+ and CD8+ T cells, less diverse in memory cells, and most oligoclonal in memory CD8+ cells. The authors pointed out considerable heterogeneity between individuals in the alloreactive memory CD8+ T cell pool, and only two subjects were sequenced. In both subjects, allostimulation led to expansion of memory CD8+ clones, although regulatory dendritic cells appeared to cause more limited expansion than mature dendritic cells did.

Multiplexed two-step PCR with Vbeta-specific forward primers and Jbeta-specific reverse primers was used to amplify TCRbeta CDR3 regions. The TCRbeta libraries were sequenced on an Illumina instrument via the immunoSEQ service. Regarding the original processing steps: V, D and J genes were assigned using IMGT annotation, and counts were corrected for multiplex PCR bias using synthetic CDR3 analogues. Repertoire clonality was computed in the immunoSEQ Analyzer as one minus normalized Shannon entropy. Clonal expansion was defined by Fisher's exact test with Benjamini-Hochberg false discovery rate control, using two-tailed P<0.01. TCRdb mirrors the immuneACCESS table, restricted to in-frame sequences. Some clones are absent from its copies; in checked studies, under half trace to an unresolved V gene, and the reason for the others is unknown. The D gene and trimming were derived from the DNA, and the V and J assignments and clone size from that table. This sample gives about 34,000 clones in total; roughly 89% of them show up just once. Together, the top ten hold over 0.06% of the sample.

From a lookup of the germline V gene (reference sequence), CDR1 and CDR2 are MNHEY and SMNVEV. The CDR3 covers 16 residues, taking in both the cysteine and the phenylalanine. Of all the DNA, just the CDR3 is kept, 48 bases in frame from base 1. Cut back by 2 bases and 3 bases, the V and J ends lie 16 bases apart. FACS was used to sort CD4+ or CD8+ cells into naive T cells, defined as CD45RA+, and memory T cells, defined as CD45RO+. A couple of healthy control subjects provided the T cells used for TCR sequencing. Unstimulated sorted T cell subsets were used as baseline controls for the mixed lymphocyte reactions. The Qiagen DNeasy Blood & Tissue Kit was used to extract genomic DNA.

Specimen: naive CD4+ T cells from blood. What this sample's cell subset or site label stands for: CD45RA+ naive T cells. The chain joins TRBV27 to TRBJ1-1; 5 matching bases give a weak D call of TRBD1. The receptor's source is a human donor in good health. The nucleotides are TGTGCCAGCAGTTTAGCGGCAGGGAGGATCCACACTGAAGCTTTCTTT. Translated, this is CASSLAAGRIHTEAFF.